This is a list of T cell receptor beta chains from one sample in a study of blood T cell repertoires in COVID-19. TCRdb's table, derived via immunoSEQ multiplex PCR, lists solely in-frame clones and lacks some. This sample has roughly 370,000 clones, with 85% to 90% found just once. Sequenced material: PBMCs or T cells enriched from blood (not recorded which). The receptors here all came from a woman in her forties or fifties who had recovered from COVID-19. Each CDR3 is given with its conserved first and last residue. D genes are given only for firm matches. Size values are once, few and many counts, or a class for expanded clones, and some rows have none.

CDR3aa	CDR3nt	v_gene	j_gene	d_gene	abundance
CASSWTDIGYTF	TGTGCCAGCAGTTGGACAGACATCGGCTACACCTTC	TRBV6-5	TRBJ1-2	-	-
CASSADRKIYNEQFF	TGTGCCAGCAGTGCCGACAGAAAGATATACAATGAGCAGTTCTTC	TRBV6-4	TRBJ2-1	-	-
CASSLFGSLGSYEQYF	TGTGCCAGCAGTTTATTCGGGAGCTTGGGGAGCTACGAGCAGTACTTC	TRBV27	TRBJ2-7	-	-
CASRNETGYPLGEQFF	TGTGCCAGCAGGAACGAGACAGGATACCCCCTCGGTGAGCAGTTCTTC	TRBV6-6	TRBJ2-1	-	-
CASSLAQGRAYEQYF	TGTGCCAGCAGCTTAGCCCAGGGGAGGGCCTACGAGCAGTACTTC	TRBV13	TRBJ2-7	-	-
CANSRTGASTEAFF	TGTGCCAACAGTAGGACAGGAGCAAGCACTGAAGCTTTCTTT	TRBV2	TRBJ1-1	TRBD1	once
CASSPAGGRELFF	TGTGCCAGCAGCCCAGCGGGGGGCCGGGAGCTGTTTTTT	TRBV14	TRBJ2-2	TRBD2	few
CASSLGGHEAFF	TGCGCCAGCAGCTTGGGAGGGCATGAGGCTTTCTTT	TRBV5-1	TRBJ1-1	-	-
CASSRSTAGGPFIYEQYF	TGTGCCAGTAGTAGATCTACTGCGGGGGGGCCCTTCATCTACGAGCAGTACTTC	TRBV19	TRBJ2-7	TRBD2	-
CASSTPVGLSTDTQYF	TGTGCCAGTAGTACCCCCGTGGGACTTAGCACAGATACGCAGTATTTT	TRBV19	TRBJ2-3	-	-
CAWSVWQGFTEAFF	TGTGCCTGGAGTGTATGGCAGGGCTTCACTGAAGCTTTCTTT	TRBV30	TRBJ1-1	-	once
CASSESATGSHEQYF	TGTGCCAGCAGTGAATCCGCGACAGGGTCGCACGAGCAGTACTTC	TRBV25-1	TRBJ2-7	TRBD1	-
CASSPTGMDGYTF	TGTGCCAGTAGCCCTACAGGGATGGATGGCTACACCTTC	TRBV19	TRBJ1-2	-	-
CSSAGGGDTQYF	TGCAGCTCAGCGGGGGGTGGAGATACGCAGTATTTT	TRBV29-1	TRBJ2-3	TRBD2	-
CAIMSGGTDTQYF	TGTGCCATCATGTCAGGGGGGACAGATACGCAGTATTTT	TRBV10-3	TRBJ2-3	-	once
CATSGQFSTNEKLFF	TGCGCCACCTCAGGACAGTTCTCAACTAATGAAAAACTGTTTTTT	TRBV4-1	TRBJ1-4	-	-
CASSPEAGRQADTQYF	TGTGCCAGCAGCCCTGAGGCGGGCCGCCAGGCAGATACGCAGTATTTT	TRBV4-2	TRBJ2-3	-	-
CASVSGGSSYEQYF	TGTGCCAGCGTTAGCGGGGGGAGCTCCTACGAGCAGTACTTC	TRBV6-5	TRBJ2-7	TRBD2	-
CASSLSGPGVREQYF	TGTGCCAGCAGCCTAAGCGGCCCCGGGGTGAGGGAGCAGTACTTC	TRBV3-1/TRBV3-2	TRBJ2-7	-	-
CASSATGGQPQHF	TGTGCCAGCAGCGCGACAGGGGGTCAGCCCCAGCATTTT	TRBV28	TRBJ1-5	TRBD1	-
CSARATYGYTF	TGCAGTGCCCGCGCCACCTATGGCTACACCTTC	TRBV20-1	TRBJ1-2	-	-
CASSVEQGTYGYTF	TGTGCCAGCAGCGTAGAGCAGGGGACCTATGGCTACACCTTC	TRBV9	TRBJ1-2	-	-
CASSQGQGYNEQFF	TGTGCCAGCAGCCAAGGACAGGGCTACAATGAGCAGTTCTTC	TRBV3-1/TRBV3-2	TRBJ2-1	TRBD1	-
CASSGPRRGHEQYF	TGCGCCAGCAGCGGCCCCCGCAGGGGCCACGAGCAGTACTTC	TRBV5-1	TRBJ2-7	-	once
CASSTGANYGYTF	TGTGCCAGTTCGACAGGGGCTAACTATGGCTACACCTTC	TRBV18	TRBJ1-2	TRBD1	-
CASSGQGNTEAFF	TGTGCCAGCAGCGGACAGGGCAACACTGAAGCTTTCTTT	TRBV7-2	TRBJ1-1	TRBD1	-
CASSVVLVNTEAFF	TGTGCCAGCAGCGTAGTTCTAGTTAACACTGAAGCTTTCTTT	TRBV9	TRBJ1-1	-	-
CASSTEGTGFGTEAFF	TGTGCCAGCAGCACCGAAGGGACAGGGTTTGGCACTGAAGCTTTCTTT	TRBV11-2	TRBJ1-1	TRBD1	-
CASSPETAGANVLTF	TGTGCCAGCAGTCCCGAGACAGCCGGGGCCAACGTCCTGACTTTC	TRBV2	TRBJ2-6	-	-